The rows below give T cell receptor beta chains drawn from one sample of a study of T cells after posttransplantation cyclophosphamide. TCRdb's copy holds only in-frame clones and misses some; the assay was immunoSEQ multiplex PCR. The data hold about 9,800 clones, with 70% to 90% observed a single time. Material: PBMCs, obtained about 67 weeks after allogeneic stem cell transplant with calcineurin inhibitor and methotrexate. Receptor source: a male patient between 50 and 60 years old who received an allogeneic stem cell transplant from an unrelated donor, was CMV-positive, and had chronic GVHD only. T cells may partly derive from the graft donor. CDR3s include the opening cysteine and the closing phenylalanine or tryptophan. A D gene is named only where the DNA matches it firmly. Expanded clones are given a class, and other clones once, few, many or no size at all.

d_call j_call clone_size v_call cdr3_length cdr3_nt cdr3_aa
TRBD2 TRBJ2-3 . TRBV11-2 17 TGTGCCAGCAGCTTAGATGAAGGACTAGCGGGAGGAGATACGCAGTATTTT CASSLDEGLAGGDTQYF
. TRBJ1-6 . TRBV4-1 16 TGCGCCAGCAGCCCAAGTGGCGGCTCCTATAATTCACCCCTCCACTTT CASSPSGGSYNSPLHF
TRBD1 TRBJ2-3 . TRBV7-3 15 TGTGCCAGCAGCTTAGCGGACAGGGTTATAGATACGCAGTATTTT CASSLADRVIDTQYF
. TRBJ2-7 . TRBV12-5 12 TGTGCTAGTGGTGCCAGCGCCTACGAGCAGTACTTC CASGASAYEQYF
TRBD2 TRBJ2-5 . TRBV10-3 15 TGTGCCGCGTCCCCATGGCGGGAGACTGGTGAGACCCAGTACTTC CAASPWRETGETQYF
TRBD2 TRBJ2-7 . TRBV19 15 TGTGCCAGTCGGCCCGGGAGTGGGGGGGCCTACGAGCAGTACTTC CASRPGSGGAYEQYF
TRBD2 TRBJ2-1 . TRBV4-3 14 TGCGCCAGCAGCCGACTAGCGGGAGAATTAGAGCAGTTCTTC CASSRLAGELEQFF
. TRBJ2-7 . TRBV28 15 TGTGCCAGCAGTTTTCGAGGGTCGAGCTCCTACGAGCAGTACTTC CASSFRGSSSYEQYF
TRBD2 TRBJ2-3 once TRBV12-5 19 TGTGCTAGTGGTCTCACTAGCGGGGGGACCCAGGTCTATTTAGATACGCAGTATTTT CASGLTSGGTQVYLDTQYF
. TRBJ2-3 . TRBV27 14 TGTGCCAGCAGTTTGGGGGGAGGAGCAGATACGCAGTATTTT CASSLGGGADTQYF
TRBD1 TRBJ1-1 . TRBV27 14 TGTGCCAGCAGCCCATGGGACAGAAACACTGAAGCTTTCTTT CASSPWDRNTEAFF
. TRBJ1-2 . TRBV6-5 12 TGTGCCAGCAGTTTCGGACAGCCCCTCTACACCTTC CASSFGQPLYTF
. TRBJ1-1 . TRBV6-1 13 TGTGCCAGCAGACTGGGACAGAACACTGAAGCTTTCTTT CASRLGQNTEAFF
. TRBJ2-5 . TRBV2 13 TGTGCCAGCAGTGAACTGCCGGGGGAGACCCAGTACTTC CASSELPGETQYF
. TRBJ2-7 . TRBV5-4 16 TGTGCCAGCAGCTTGGCCAGTGGGCGGGGAGGTGGCGAGCAGTACTTC CASSLASGRGGGEQYF
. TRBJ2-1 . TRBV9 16 TGTGCCAGCAGCGTAGACGGGGGGCAGGTCTACAATGAGCAGTTCTTC CASSVDGGQVYNEQFF
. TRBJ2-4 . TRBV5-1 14 TGCGCCAGCAGCTTTCCTAGTGATGCAAACATTCAGTACTTC CASSFPSDANIQYF
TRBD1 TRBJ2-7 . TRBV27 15 TGTGCCAGCAGTTTATCTGGACAGGGATACTACGAGCAGTACTTC CASSLSGQGYYEQYF
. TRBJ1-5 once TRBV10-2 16 TGCGCCAGCAGTTCGTTTACAGGCGATAGCAATCAGCCCCAGCATTTT CASSSFTGDSNQPQHF
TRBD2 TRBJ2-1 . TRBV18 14 TGTGCCAGCTCAGCCCGGGAGGGTGTCAATGAGCAGTTCTTC CASSAREGVNEQFF
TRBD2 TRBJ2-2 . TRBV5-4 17 TGTGCCAGCAGCTTGCCCCTAGCGGGGGGGTTAACCGGGGAGCTGTTTTTT CASSLPLAGGLTGELFF
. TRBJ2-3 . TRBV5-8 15 TGTGCCAGCAGCTTGGCTTTCAGGGGCACAGATACGCAGTATTTT CASSLAFRGTDTQYF